Here is one T cell receptor beta chain with its context. Under the authors' procedure: Estimated nucleated cell counts came from reference gene primer amplification. Sequenced by immunoSEQ multiplex PCR; TCRdb stores in-frame clones only, minus some. That table gives V, J and clone size, and the DNA gave D and trimming. The sample has approximately 200,000 clones; over 75% are singletons. The source of the sample is a study of blood T cell repertoires in COVID-19. About the study: Acute and convalescent COVID-19 samples came from the United States, Italy and Spain. PBMCs, B-cell-depleted T cells, or T cells were the source of the cDNA or gDNA that made up the material.

V dropped 4 bases and J dropped 0; count of bases not matched to a gene: 5. The CDR3 has 15 residues. Germline lookup yields CDR1 MNHEY and CDR2 SMNVEV (reference sequence). Sequencing input: peripheral blood. This rearrangement joins TRBV27 to TRBJ1-1; 7 positions match TRBD1. The source is a man aged 50 to 60 with acute or convalescent COVID-19. For the CDR3, the DNA is TGTGCCAGCAGTTCCTTTAGGGGGCTGAACACTGAAGCTTTCTTT. This sequence encodes CASSSFRGLNTEAFF.